This TCR beta chain originates from a study of beta chain features in type 1 diabetes. Purity (above 98%) was reached by all sorted populations. Findings of the study overall: Sampled from patients, naive, central memory and Treg TCRB repertoires appeared more similar than those sampled from healthy donors. Patients with type 1 diabetes carried fewer insertions and had more deletions at their VDJ junctions.

V was trimmed by 2 bases and J by 10 bases, leaving 12 bases between them. The CDR3 extends over 13 amino acids. CDR1 LNHDA and CDR2 SQIVND come from the germline V gene (reference sequence). Only a few counts were recorded for this clone. Antigen specificity is unknown. Reverse transcribing all isolated RNA meant expressed TCRB transcripts were sequenced. Data came from immunoSEQ multiplex PCR; TCRdb stores just in-frame clones and leaves some out. The table has approximately 250,000 clones, around 9.6% seen once. What was sequenced was naive CD4+ T cells from blood. The J gene is TRBJ2-1, the V gene TRBV19; D is ambiguous. The sequence derives from a woman between 18 and 30 years old in good health. The CDR3 DNA is TGTGCCAGTAGTATAACCTCGGGTGACGAGCAGTTCTTC. Its translation is CASSITSGDEQFF.